These 14 T cell receptor beta chains came from one sample sequenced in a study of CD8 T cells in Susac syndrome. RNA totalling roughly 0.45 to 1 ug underwent reverse transcription with random hexamers. A single record per CDR3 protein comes from TCRdb applying MiXCR to the immunoSEQ multiplex PCR reads. The sample carries roughly 130,000 distinct CDR3 sequences, approximately 96% recorded once. Source material: CD4+ T cells from PBMCs. The receptors here all came from a human donor with multiple sclerosis.

This clonotype was detected once. The chain links TRBV4-3 to TRBJ2-4; 8 bases match TRBD2. V shed 4 bases, J shed 9 bases, and the junction held 14 bases outside the gene matches. The V gene's germline CDR1 is LGHNA and CDR2 YSLEER. This CDR3 comprises 16 residues. The CDR3 here is CASSPALPGGQGIQYF. The CDR3 DNA reads as TGCGCCAGCAGCCCAGCATTACCGGGGGGGCAAGGCATTCAGTACTTC.

The V gene is TRBV14, the J gene TRBJ2-7; 9 nucleotides line up with TRBD2. The V gene end was trimmed by 5 bases and the J gene end by 2 bases; junction bases not matched to a gene: 7. The CDR3 is 15 residues long. The germline CDR1 and CDR2 sequences are SGHDN and FVKESK. The DNA for the CDR3 is TGTGCCAGCAGCGTACGGACTAGCGTCCCCTACGAGCAGTACTTC. The encoded protein is CASSVRTSVPYEQYF. Full variable domain (rest looked up from reference TRBV14 and TRBJ2-7): EAGVTQFPSHSVIEKGQTVTLRCDPISGHDNLYWYRRVMGKEIKFLLHFVKESKQDESGMPNNRFLAERTGGTYSTLKVQPAELEDSGVYFCASSVRTSVPYEQYFGPGTRLTVT.

The CDR3 DNA follows: TGTGCCAGCAGTTTATCGTTGTCGGGGCTAGGGAACACCATATATTTT. Protein sequence: CASSLSLSGLGNTIYF. The chain links TRBV27 to TRBJ1-3; a possible D gene is TRBD1 (5 bases). V dropped 0 bases and J dropped 7 bases, with 16 bases sitting between them. CDR3 length: 16 amino acids. CDR1 is MNHEY, CDR2 SMNVEV, per germline (reference sequence).

V gene TRBV20-1 combines with J gene TRBJ2-5; D ambiguous. V shed 6 bases and J shed 1 base, with 9 bases lying between them. Germline V lookup: CDR1 DFQATT, CDR2 SNEGSKA (reference sequence). CDR3 length: 12 residues. For the CDR3, the DNA is TGCAGTGCCATAAGGACCCAAGAGACCCAGTACTTC. This sequence encodes CSAIRTQETQYF.

V and J are TRBV12-3 or TRBV12-4 and TRBJ1-1; D gene ambiguous. CDR3 length: 15 amino acids. V lost 5 bases and J lost 3, with 16 bases in between. The CDR3 region has the DNA TGTGCCAGCAGTCTAGACGATCTGGCTGACACTGAAGCTTTCTTT. Residues: CASSLDDLADTEAFF.

The chain is built from TRBV20-1 and TRBJ2-2; 7 nucleotides align to TRBD1. This CDR3 spans 15 amino acids. With 5 bases clipped from V and 4 bases from J, the junction kept 10 bases outside the gene matches. Germline-derived CDR1 and CDR2 are DFQATT and SNEGSKA (reference sequence). The CDR3 region is CSASQQGPFTGELFF. The DNA of the CDR3 is TGCAGTGCTTCACAACAGGGGCCCTTCACCGGGGAGCTGTTTTTT.

The chain couples TRBV6-4 to TRBJ2-1, with a tentative D call TRBD1 (6 bases). Germline-derived CDR1 and CDR2 are MRHNA and SNTAGT. The CDR3 runs to 13 residues. V was shortened by 0 bases and J by 7 bases, with 7 bases between the two germline ends. DNA for the CDR3: TGTGCCAGCAGTGACTCAAGGGGGAATGAGCAGTTCTTC. The encoded protein is CASSDSRGNEQFF.

This chain joins TRBV20-1 and TRBJ2-7; weak D call: TRBD2 (5 bases). The CDR3 has 12 residues. Trimming removed 4 bases at V and 1 base at J, with 8 bases between. CDR1 is DFQATT, CDR2 SNEGSKA, per germline (reference sequence). The CDR3: CSAKRASYEQYF. The CDR3 DNA is TGCAGTGCTAAGAGGGCTTCCTACGAGCAGTACTTC.

The V call is TRBV30, the J call TRBJ2-7; D perhaps matches TRBD1 (6 bases). The CDR3 runs to 14 residues. The germline V gene encodes CDR1 GTSNPN and CDR2 SVGIG (reference sequence). Trimming stripped 4 bases from V and 3 bases from J, with 16 bases between. The chain's CDR3 is CAWNQGSFFYEQYF. CDR3 nucleotide sequence: TGTGCCTGGAACCAGGGGAGCTTTTTCTACGAGCAGTACTTC.

The rearrangement joins TRBV9 to TRBJ1-3; D remains unclear. Between the trimmed V and J ends, which lost 0 bases and 0 bases, there was a span of 7 bases. This CDR3 is built from 15 residues. Germline V lookup: CDR1 SGDLS, CDR2 YYNGEE. The CDR3 DNA is TGTGCCAGCAGCGTAGCGGGCAGCTCTGGAAACACCATATATTTT. Protein product: CASSVAGSSGNTIYF. The full variable domain, in which reference TRBV9 and TRBJ1-3 provide the parts outside the CDR3, is DSGVTQTPKHLITATGQRVTLRCSPRSGDLSVYWYQQSLDQGLQFLIQYYNGEERAKGNILERFSAQQFPDLHSELNLSSLELGDSALYFCASSVAGSSGNTIYFGEGSWLTVV.

The rearrangement joins TRBV6-5 to TRBJ2-3; D might be TRBD2 (5 bases). Germline CDR1 reads MNHEY; CDR2 reads SVGAGI. Trimming took 5 bases from V and 5 from J, leaving 17 bases between them. The CDR3 sequence is 15 residues long. The CDR3 nucleotides are TGTGCCAGCAGTGCCCCTAGAGGGAGAGGAGATACGCAGTATTTT. It encodes CASSAPRGRGDTQYF.

The rearrangement uses TRBV27 and TRBJ2-2; 7 bases are shared with TRBD2. V lost 4 bases, J lost 12 bases, and 5 bases stayed unmatched. The CDR3 has 12 residues. Germline V gene data show CDR1 as MNHEY and CDR2 as SMNVEV (reference sequence). The CDR3 loop reads CASSSAGRKLFF. As DNA, the CDR3 is TGTGCCAGCAGTTCAGCGGGACGGAAGCTGTTTTTT.

The chain uses TRBV7-3 and TRBJ2-3; 13 bases map to TRBD2. Trimming at V came to 4 bases and at J to 7 bases, leaving 11 bases not matched to a gene. The CDR3 contains 17 residues. Germline V gene data show CDR1 as SGHTA and CDR2 as FQGTGA. CDR3 bases: TGTGCCAGCAGCTCGTCACTAGCGGGGGGGCCAGGTAATACGCAGTATTTT. This codes for CASSSSLAGGPGNTQYF.

The chain links TRBV2 to TRBJ1-5, with 7 nucleotides matching TRBD1. Germline V lookup: CDR1 SNHLY, CDR2 FYNNEI. The CDR3 is 14 amino acids. Losses at the gene ends were 6 bases for V and 5 bases for J; bases not matched to a gene: 7. The CDR3 region has the DNA TGTGCCAGCAGGCCCGGGACAGTCGATCAGCCCCAGCATTTT. Translated, it gives CASRPGTVDQPQHF.